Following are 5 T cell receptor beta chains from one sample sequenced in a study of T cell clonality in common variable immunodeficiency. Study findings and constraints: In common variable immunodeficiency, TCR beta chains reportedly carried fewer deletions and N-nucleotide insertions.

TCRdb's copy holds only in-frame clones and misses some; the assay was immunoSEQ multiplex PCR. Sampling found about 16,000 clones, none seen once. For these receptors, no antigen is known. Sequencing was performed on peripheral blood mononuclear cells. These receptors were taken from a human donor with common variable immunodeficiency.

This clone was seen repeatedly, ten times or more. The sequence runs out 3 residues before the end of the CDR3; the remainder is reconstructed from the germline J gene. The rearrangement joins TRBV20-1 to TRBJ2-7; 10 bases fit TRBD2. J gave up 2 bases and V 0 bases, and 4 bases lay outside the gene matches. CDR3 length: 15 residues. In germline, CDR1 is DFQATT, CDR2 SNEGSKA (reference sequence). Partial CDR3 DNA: TGCAGTGCTAGAGATCTTAGCGGGGGGCCCTACGAG. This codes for CSARDLSGGPYE. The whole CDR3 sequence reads CSARDLSGGPYEQYF.

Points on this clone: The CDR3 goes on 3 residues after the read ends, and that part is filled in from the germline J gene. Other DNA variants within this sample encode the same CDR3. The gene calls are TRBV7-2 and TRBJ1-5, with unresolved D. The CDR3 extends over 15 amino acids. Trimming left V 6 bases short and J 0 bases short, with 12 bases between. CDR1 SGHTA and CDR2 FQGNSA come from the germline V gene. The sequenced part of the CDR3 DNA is TGTGCCAGCAGTTTCCGGGGAGGTAGCAATCAGCCC. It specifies CASSFRGGSNQP. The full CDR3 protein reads CASSFRGGSNQPQHF. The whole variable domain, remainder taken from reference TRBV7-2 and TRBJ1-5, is GAGVSQSPSNKVTEKGKDVELRCDPISGHTALYWYRQSLGQGLEFLIYFQGNSAPDKSGLPSDRFSAERTGGSVSTLTIQRTQQEDSAVYLCASSFRGGSNQPQHFGDGTRLSIL.

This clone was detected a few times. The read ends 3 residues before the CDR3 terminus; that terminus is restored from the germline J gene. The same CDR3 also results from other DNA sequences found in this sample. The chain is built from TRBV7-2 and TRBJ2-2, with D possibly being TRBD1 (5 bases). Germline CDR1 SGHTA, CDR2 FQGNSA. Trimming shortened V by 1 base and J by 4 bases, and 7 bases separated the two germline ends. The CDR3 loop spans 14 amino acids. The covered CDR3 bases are TGTGCCAGCAGCTTAGTGGGGCCCACCGGGGAG. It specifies CASSLVGPTGE. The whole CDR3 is CASSLVGPTGELFF.

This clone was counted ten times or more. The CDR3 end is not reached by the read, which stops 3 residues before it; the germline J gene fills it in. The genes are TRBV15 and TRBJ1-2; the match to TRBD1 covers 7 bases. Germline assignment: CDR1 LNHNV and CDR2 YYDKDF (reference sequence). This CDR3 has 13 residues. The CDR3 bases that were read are TGTGCCACCAGCAGAGATCAGGGGGACACC. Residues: CATSRDQGDT. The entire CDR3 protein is CATSRDQGDTYTF.

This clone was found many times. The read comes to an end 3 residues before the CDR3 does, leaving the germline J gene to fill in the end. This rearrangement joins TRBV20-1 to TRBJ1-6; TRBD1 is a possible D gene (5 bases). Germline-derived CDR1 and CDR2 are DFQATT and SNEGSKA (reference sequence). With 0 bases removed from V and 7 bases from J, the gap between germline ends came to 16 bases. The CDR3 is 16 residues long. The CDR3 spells CSARDPRQGVNSPLHF. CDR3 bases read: TGCAGTGCTAGAGATCCCAGGCAGGGAGTGAATTCACCC.